This T cell receptor beta chain was sequenced in a study of T cells after yellow fever vaccination. This clonotype was observed a few times. TCRdb used MiXCR to reprocess the 5' RACE reads, holding one entry per CDR3 protein. The repertoire holds a few hundred thousand distinct CDR3 sequences, with 6.9% as singletons. This CDR3 spans 15 amino acids. Unmatched junction bases numbered 3, after V lost 6 bases and J lost 1 base. The origin of this receptor is a man aged 25 to 45 who received the YFV17D yellow fever vaccine. This chain links TRBV12-3 or TRBV12-4 with TRBJ2-1, with 10 bases fitting TRBD2. The sequencing here drew on CD4+ T cells sorted from PBMCs, taken 15 days after the yellow fever booster vaccination. The CDR3 sequence: CASRRTSGSYNEQFF. CDR3 DNA sequence: TGTGCCAGCAGACGGACTAGCGGATCCTACAATGAGCAGTTCTTC.